Below are 19 T cell receptor beta chains sequenced from a single sample in a study of siplizumab effects on memory and regulatory T cells (dated by TCRdb to between 2018 and 2020). The library was produced with the immunoSEQ multiplex PCR assay. This immuneACCESS table, as held by TCRdb, lists in-frame sequences with V and J called but not all clones. Of the missing ones, under half trace to an unresolved V gene in checked studies; the others have no known cause. In this sample the table shows over 65,000 clones, around 95% of which occur a single time. Roughly 18% of the sample lies in the top ten. Sequenced sample: CD8+ T cells sorted from blood. These TCRs come from a human donor in good health.

The chain has TRBV2 and TRBJ2-7; D gene unclear. Germline CDR1 reads SNHLY; CDR2 reads FYNNEI. This CDR3 contains 14 residues. Trimming took off 3 bases at V and 2 bases at J, with 11 bases between the two ends. Here the CDR3 DNA reads TGTGCCAGCAGTGAGAATACCCCCCCCTACGAGCAGTACTTC. Its protein product is CASSENTPPYEQYF.

The gene calls are TRBV19 and TRBJ2-7; TRBD2 aligns across 10 bases. The CDR3 loop spans 15 amino acids. CDR1 is LNHDA, CDR2 SQIVND, per germline (reference sequence). Trimming took 5 bases from V and 2 from J; bases not matched to a gene: 6. The CDR3 DNA is TGTGCCAGTAGTGCCGCTAGCGGGAGAACCTACGAGCAGTACTTC. Its translation: CASSAASGRTYEQYF.

A single count supports this clone. The J gene is TRBJ2-3, the V gene TRBV5-4; D uncertain. Trimming shortened V by 0 bases and J by 6 bases, and 5 bases separated the two germline ends. CDR1 and CDR2 (germline): SGHNT, YYREEE (reference sequence). This CDR3 has 12 amino acids. CDR3 bases: TGTGCCAGCAGCTTGGGTCAGGATACGCAGTATTTT. Its protein is CASSLGQDTQYF.

This clone appeared once. The chain couples TRBV2 to TRBJ2-7, with D possibly matching TRBD1 (5 bases). V was cut by 0 bases and J by 3 bases, with 9 bases left in between. There are 14 residues in the CDR3. Germline CDR1 SNHLY, CDR2 FYNNEI. CDR3 coding DNA: TGTGCCAGCAGTGAAGCGTGGGGCTACTACGAGCAGTACTTC. It codes for CASSEAWGYYEQYF.

CDR3 sequence reads: CASSYGRDNEQFF. DNA for the CDR3: TGTGCCAGCAGTTATGGGAGAGACAATGAGCAGTTCTTC. V usage is TRBV6-5 and J usage is TRBJ2-1; TRBD2 might be the D (5 bases). The CDR3 loop spans 13 amino acids. V lost 3 bases and J 5 bases, leaving 8 bases between the germline ends. Germline lookup yields CDR1 MNHEY and CDR2 SVGAGI.

V is TRBV28 and J is TRBJ2-5; D perhaps matches TRBD2 (6 bases). Germline CDR1 MDHEN, CDR2 SYDVKM. V gave up 5 bases and J gave up 4 bases, with 17 bases separating them. The CDR3 is 15 amino acids. The CDR3 loop is CASSPYRRARETQYF. In DNA form, the CDR3 reads TGTGCCAGCAGTCCTTATCGGAGGGCGCGAGAGACCCAGTACTTC.

The rearrangement uses TRBV27 and TRBJ2-7; the match to TRBD2 covers 13 bases. The germline gives CDR1 MNHEY, CDR2 SMNVEV (reference sequence). The CDR3 totals 15 residues. The V segment lost 4 bases and the J segment 5 bases; nucleotides outside the gene matches: 5. CDR3 bases: TGTGCCAGCAGTTCCGGACTAGCGGGAGTTAACGAGCAGTACTTC. Residues: CASSSGLAGVNEQYF.

The chain links TRBV7-2 to TRBJ1-4; D uncertain. The germline V gene encodes CDR1 SGHTA and CDR2 FQGNSA. Trimming stripped 1 base from V and 2 bases from J, with 5 bases between. The CDR3 is 14 residues long. The CDR3 DNA follows: TGTGCCAGCAGCTTAGGGGTGACTAATGAAAAACTGTTTTTT. Encoded protein: CASSLGVTNEKLFF.

The chain links TRBV27 to TRBJ2-7; 10 bases line up with TRBD1. Germline CDR1 MNHEY, CDR2 SMNVEV (reference sequence). Trimming took 5 bases from V and 3 from J; bases not matched to a gene: 7. The CDR3 totals 15 residues. The chain's CDR3 is CASSMGQGLFYEQYF. DNA for the CDR3: TGTGCCAGCAGTATGGGACAGGGGCTTTTCTACGAGCAGTACTTC.

The chain combines TRBV5-4 with TRBJ1-2; 8 bases align to TRBD1. J was trimmed by 14 bases and V by 0 bases; bases with no gene match: 15. CDR3 size: 15 residues. Per germline, CDR1 SGHNT and CDR2 YYREEE (reference sequence). CDR3 DNA sequence: TGTGCCAGCAGCTTGGAGGGGACAGGCGGGCGCATGTCGACCTTC. Its translation: CASSLEGTGGRMSTF. Using reference TRBV5-4 and TRBJ1-2 for the parts outside the CDR3, the full variable domain is ETGVTQSPTHLIKTRGQQVTLRCSSQSGHNTVSWYQQALGQGPQFIFQYYREEENGRGNFPPRFSGLQFPNYSSELNVNALELDDSALYLCASSLEGTGGRMSTFGSGTRLTVV.

This clone was seen only once. V usage is TRBV6-5 and J usage is TRBJ2-7; possibly TRBD2 for D (6 bases). Trimming removed 7 bases from V and 0 bases from J, with 13 bases in between. Germline CDR1 MNHEY, CDR2 SVGAGI. CDR3 length: 14 amino acids. CDR3 DNA: TGTGCCAGCACTGATAGCGGAACCTCCTACGAGCAGTACTTC. It codes for CASTDSGTSYEQYF.

The chain carries TRBV5-8 and TRBJ1-5, with 7 positions matching TRBD1. Germline V gives CDR1 SGHTS, CDR2 YDEGEE. The CDR3 spans 15 residues. Losses at the gene ends were 3 bases for V and 5 bases for J; bases not matched to a gene: 8. CDR3 coding DNA: TGTGCCAGCAGCTCGAGGGGGCGATGGGATCAGCCCCAGCATTTT. It specifies CASSSRGRWDQPQHF.

V usage is TRBV4-1 and J usage is TRBJ2-7, with 8 bases that match TRBD2. The CDR3 sequence is 15 residues long. In germline, CDR1 is MGHRA, CDR2 YSYEKL. V shed 2 bases, J shed 2 bases, and the junction held 5 bases outside the gene matches. The CDR3 DNA follows: TGCGCCAGCAGCCAAACCACTAGCGGACCCTACGAGCAGTACTTC. It is translated as CASSQTTSGPYEQYF.

The J gene is TRBJ1-1, the V gene TRBV10-2; D gene ambiguous. The CDR3 has 11 residues. V shed 6 bases and J shed 1 base, with 3 bases lying between them. Germline values: CDR1 WSHSY, CDR2 SAAADI. The CDR3: CASRRNTEAFF. DNA of the CDR3: TGCGCCAGCAGGAGGAACACTGAAGCTTTCTTT.

The chain employs TRBV9 and TRBJ2-2; D uncertain. The germline V gene encodes CDR1 SGDLS and CDR2 YYNGEE. Between the trimmed V and J ends, which lost 4 bases and 4 bases, there was a span of 5 bases. The CDR3 extends over 12 amino acids. The CDR3 protein is CASSPSTGELFF. CDR3 nucleotide sequence: TGTGCCAGCAGCCCGTCCACCGGGGAGCTGTTTTTT. Full variable domain (rest looked up from reference TRBV9 and TRBJ2-2): DSGVTQTPKHLITATGQRVTLRCSPRSGDLSVYWYQQSLDQGLQFLIQYYNGEERAKGNILERFSAQQFPDLHSELNLSSLELGDSALYFCASSPSTGELFFGEGSRLTVL.

V gene TRBV7-8 combines with J gene TRBJ2-7, with D hard to call. The CDR3 is made up of 12 amino acids. Germline CDR1 reads SGHVS; CDR2 reads FQNEAQ. Between the trimmed V and J ends, which lost 5 bases and 5 bases, there was a span of 10 bases. The CDR3 loop reads CASSQLTHEQYF. DNA for the CDR3: TGTGCCAGCAGCCAACTTACTCACGAGCAGTACTTC.

The chain employs TRBV19 and TRBJ2-1, with D possibly matching TRBD2 (6 bases). The CDR3 is 18 amino acids. CDR1 and CDR2 (germline): LNHDA, SQIVND (reference sequence). V was pared by 1 base and J by 2 bases, with 18 bases between. The CDR3 DNA reads as TGTGCCAGTAGTATAGCCAGCGGGTACCCTCTACCCTACAATGAGCAGTTCTTC. It translates to CASSIASGYPLPYNEQFF.

This clone was seen once. The chain joins TRBV28 to TRBJ2-1; the D is unclear. This CDR3 has 11 residues. The V gene's germline CDR1 is MDHEN and CDR2 SYDVKM. The ends were cut back, 3 bases at V and 6 bases at J, with 3 bases in the middle. CDR3 protein: CASSLGNEQFF. CDR3 nucleotides: TGTGCCAGCAGTTTGGGCAATGAGCAGTTCTTC.

This chain connects TRBV5-8 to TRBJ2-1; 7 bases line up with TRBD2. The CDR3 contains 15 residues. The ends lost 0 bases at V and 7 bases at J; junction bases unmatched: 7. CDR1 SGHTS and CDR2 YDEGEE come from the germline V gene. The CDR3 coding sequence is TGTGCCAGCAGCTTGGCCAGCGGGGAAAGGAATGAGCAGTTCTTC. Protein product: CASSLASGERNEQFF.